Here is one TCR beta chain with its context. The CDR3 covers 15 residues. Germline values: CDR1 MNHEY, CDR2 SVGAGI. V gave up 3 bases and J gave up 5 bases, with 14 bases separating them. Healthy people donating bone marrow made up the donors. 60 Vbeta and 13 Jbeta primers were used in PCR. TCRdb's copy holds only in-frame clones and misses some; the assay was immunoSEQ multiplex PCR. This sample yields 150,000 to 190,000 clones, of which roughly four fifths are seen a single time; around 1.5% belongs to the top ten. This specimen belongs to a study of cytomegalovirus exposure and HLA in healthy donors.

The sequence was obtained from a young man in good health and CMV-seronegative. This sequence joins TRBV6-5 and TRBJ1-5; tentative D call: TRBD1 (6 bases). Sequencing was performed on PBMCs. The CDR3 bases are TGTGCCAGCAGTTATAAAAGGGGGACCGATCAGCCCCAGCATTTT. It is translated as CASSYKRGTDQPQHF.